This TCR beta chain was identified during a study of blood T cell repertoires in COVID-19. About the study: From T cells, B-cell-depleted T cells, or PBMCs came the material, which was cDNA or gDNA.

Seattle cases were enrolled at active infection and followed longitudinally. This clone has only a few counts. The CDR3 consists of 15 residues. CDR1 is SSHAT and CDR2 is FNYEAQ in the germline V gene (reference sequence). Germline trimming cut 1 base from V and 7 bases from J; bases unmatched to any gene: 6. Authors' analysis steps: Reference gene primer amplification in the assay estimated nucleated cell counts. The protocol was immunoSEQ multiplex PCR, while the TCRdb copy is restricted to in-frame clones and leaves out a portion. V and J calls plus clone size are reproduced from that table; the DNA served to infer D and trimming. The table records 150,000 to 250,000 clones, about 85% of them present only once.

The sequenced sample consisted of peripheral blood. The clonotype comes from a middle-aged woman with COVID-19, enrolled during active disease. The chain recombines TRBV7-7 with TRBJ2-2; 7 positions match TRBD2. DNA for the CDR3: TGTGCCAGCAGCTTAGGCTCAGCGGGAAACGGGGAGCTGTTTTTT. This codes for CASSLGSAGNGELFF.